A selection of T cell receptor beta chains follows, all from one sample in a study of blood T cell repertoires in COVID-19. Repertoires were generated with immunoSEQ multiplex PCR, while TCRdb's copy carries only in-frame clones and drops some. Of almost 250,000 clones detected, over 75% appear once; the ten largest clones hold about 8.2%. The sequencing input was PBMCs or T cells enriched from blood (not recorded which). The receptors here all came from a woman aged 50 to 65 with acute COVID-19. Each CDR3 is given with its conserved first and last residue. Each record gives: D gene, J gene, clone size, V gene, CDR3 protein, CDR3 DNA. A D gene is named only where the DNA matches it firmly. Clone size is not always given. Where it is, it says once, few, many or a class for expanded clones.

.,TRBJ1-1,.,TRBV5-1,CASSLAAGPYTEAFF,TGCGCCAGCAGCTTGGCCGCAGGGCCTTACACTGAAGCTTTCTTT
.,TRBJ2-2,.,TRBV21-1,CASRDPAQGGELFF,TGTGCCAGCAGGGACCCTGCCCAGGGGGGGGAGCTGTTTTTT
TRBD1,TRBJ1-3,.,TRBV3-1/TRBV3-2,CASSHPTGPSSGNTIYF,TGTGCCAGCAGCCATCCGACAGGGCCGAGCTCTGGAAACACCATATATTTT
.,TRBJ1-2,.,TRBV2,CASRGGDFGYGYTF,TGTGCCAGCAGGGGGGGGGACTTCGGCTATGGCTACACCTTC
.,TRBJ2-5,.,TRBV2,CASSERETQYF,TGTGCCAGCAGTGAACGGGAGACCCAGTACTTC
.,TRBJ2-5,.,TRBV6-5,CASSYKYSSTGETQYF,TGTGCCAGCAGTTACAAGTATTCTTCTACGGGGGAGACCCAGTACTTC
TRBD2,TRBJ2-1,few,TRBV19,CASSIVAGDYNEQFF,TGTGCCAGTAGTATAGTAGCGGGGGACTACAATGAGCAGTTCTTC
.,TRBJ1-1,.,TRBV7-6,CASSLAGRAFF,TGTGCCAGCAGCTTAGCCGGGAGGGCTTTCTTT
TRBD1,TRBJ1-3,once,TRBV4-3,CASSQGQTGNTIYF,TGCGCCAGCAGCCAGGGACAGACAGGAAACACCATATATTTT
TRBD1,TRBJ1-2,.,TRBV30,CAWQQGANNYGYTF,TGTGCCTGGCAACAGGGGGCCAATAACTATGGCTACACCTTC
.,TRBJ2-3,.,TRBV19,CASSIDSGSDTQYF,TGTGCCAGTAGTATAGACTCAGGGTCAGATACGCAGTATTTT
.,TRBJ1-1,.,TRBV5-1,CASSLDEGGNTEAFF,TGCGCCAGCAGCTTGGACGAGGGTGGGAACACTGAAGCTTTCTTT
TRBD2,TRBJ2-5,.,TRBV11-2,CASSLGVRRGAGETQYF,TGTGCCAGCAGCTTAGGCGTGAGGCGGGGGGCGGGGGAGACCCAGTACTTC
.,TRBJ1-2,few,TRBV30,CAWSPLRGGSYGYTF,TGTGCCTGGAGTCCCTTACGGGGAGGAAGCTATGGCTACACCTTC
TRBD1,TRBJ1-4,.,TRBV9,CASSVGTALSNEKLFF,TGTGCCAGCAGCGTCGGGACAGCTCTTTCTAATGAAAAACTGTTTTTT
.,TRBJ2-1,.,TRBV7-8,CASSRAGHSYNEQFF,TGTGCCAGCAGCCGAGCGGGCCACTCCTACAATGAGCAGTTCTTC
.,TRBJ1-5,.,TRBV7-9,CASSRDTTSNQPQHF,TGTGCCAGCAGCCGGGACACCACTAGCAATCAGCCCCAGCATTTT
TRBD1,TRBJ1-2,.,TRBV3-1/TRBV3-2,CASSQFPAGQITNYGYTF,TGTGCCAGCAGCCAATTCCCTGCGGGACAGATAACTAACTATGGCTACACCTTC